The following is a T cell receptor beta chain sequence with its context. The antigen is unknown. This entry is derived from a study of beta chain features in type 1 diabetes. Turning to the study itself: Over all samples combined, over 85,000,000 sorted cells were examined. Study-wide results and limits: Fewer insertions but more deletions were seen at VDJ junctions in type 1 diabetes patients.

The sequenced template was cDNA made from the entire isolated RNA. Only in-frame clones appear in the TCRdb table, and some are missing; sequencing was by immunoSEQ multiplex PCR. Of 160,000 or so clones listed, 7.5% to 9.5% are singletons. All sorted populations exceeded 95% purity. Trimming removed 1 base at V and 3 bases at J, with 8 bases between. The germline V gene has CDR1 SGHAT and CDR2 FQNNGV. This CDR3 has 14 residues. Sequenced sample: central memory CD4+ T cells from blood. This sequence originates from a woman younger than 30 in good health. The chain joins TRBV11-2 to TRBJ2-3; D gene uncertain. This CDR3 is CASSLGAPTDTQYF. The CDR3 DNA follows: TGTGCCAGCAGCTTAGGAGCCCCGACAGATACGCAGTATTTT.